This T cell receptor beta chain originates from a study of blood T cell repertoires in COVID-19 (dated by TCRdb to 2020 to 2022). Some background on the complete study: Samples from collaborators originated in the United States, Italy and Spain and spanned both the acute and convalescent phases of COVID-19. Where HLA class I and class II types were available, the types were taken from metadata supplied by the sample provider, not from assay-based typing. The repertoires were released in a freely available public database intended as a resource for research on the immune response to SARS-CoV-2. The prospective study material was composed of cDNA or gDNA derived from T cells, B-cell-depleted T cells, or PBMCs. The samples were drawn from the first 160 participants of the ongoing ImmuneRACE study and from over 950 subjects provided by 6 global collaborators. The sample metadata nearly always contained a de-identified subject ID, COVID-19 status, age in years and sex. The dataset comprised deeply sampled blood TCRbeta repertoires from subjects exposed to, actively infected with, or recovered from COVID-19. Study-wide conclusions, independent of this receptor: The quantity of clinical and demographic metadata differed by source and by participant and was supplied without curation.

Notes on this clone: What this receptor recognizes is not known. One base away there is no much larger clone; base qualities are not given.

V is cut by 10 bases and J by 2 bases, and the space between the germline ends is 17 bases. Via the germline V gene, CDR1 is SNHLY and CDR2 FYNNEI. Inclusive of the bounding cysteine and phenylalanine, the CDR3 is 14 residues long. Only CDR3 DNA remains: 42 bases, in frame from the first base. Participants in the prospective study were aged about 18 to 95 years, lived in 20 to 25 United States geographic areas, and enrolled through a virtual design. Cohort assignment in the prospective study relied on participant-reported clinical history from a screening survey and a study questionnaire. Each participant in the prospective study had whole blood, serum and a nasopharyngeal or oropharyngeal swab collected by mobile phlebotomists. Participants in the prospective study had the option to provide additional blood draws and questionnaires over a 2-month period. Blood samples from the prospective study were shipped frozen or at room temperature prior to DNA extraction.

The immunoSEQ Assay, a bias-controlled multiplex PCR, was used to amplify TCRbeta CDR3 regions from genomic DNA. The paper's data handling went like this. Within the assay, amplification of reference gene primers was used to estimate how many nucleated cells each sample contained. To quantify the absolute abundance of each unique TCRbeta CDR3 rearrangement, sequence reads were collapsed and filtered. For each sample, productive Simpson clonality was calculated by taking the square root of Simpson's diversity index across productive rearrangements. TCRdb took over this immuneACCESS table, retaining in-frame rearrangements with V and J assigned. Such tables are incomplete; in checked studies, under half of the missing clones stem from an unresolved V gene, and the remainder is unexplained. The DNA was the basis for D and trimming; V, J and clone size are from that table. The table for this sample lists roughly 430,000 clones; roughly 86% of them were counted only once. The ten biggest clones cover 2% to 2.5% of the sample.

Sequenced input: PBMCs or T cells enriched from blood (not recorded which). The chain is assembled from TRBV2 and TRBJ1-2; the D region possibly corresponds to TRBD1 (6 bases align). The TCR originated in a woman in her forties with acute COVID-19. The CDR3 has the sequence CATVKDRGNYGYTF. The nucleotides are TGTGCCACCGTGAAGGACAGAGGAAACTATGGCTACACCTTC.